Included here is one T cell receptor beta chain sequence, with context. What this receptor recognizes is not known. One base away there is no much larger clone; base qualities are not given. Measured from the cysteine to the phenylalanine, the CDR3 is 17 residues long. Just CDR3 DNA is preserved here, 51 bases in frame from base 1. The germline V gene (reference sequence) supplies CDR1 GTSNPN and CDR2 SVGIG. Between the V and J ends, shortened by 2 bases and 4 bases respectively, the junction contains 21 bases. High-throughput TCR beta sequencing profiled peripheral blood CD8+ and CD4+ T cells from healthy donors, Susac syndrome patients and multiple sclerosis patients. Multiple sclerosis controls were treatment-naive patients with stable or active relapsing-remitting disease fulfilling revised McDonald criteria. Bulk CD8+ and CD4+ T cells were purified magnetically by negative isolation, whereas CD8+ TEMRA cells were enriched by FACS. Blood was drawn into EDTA tubes, processed within 24 hours, and PBMCs were isolated by density gradient centrifugation. PBMCs destined for TCR sequencing were cryopreserved in liquid nitrogen and later thawed in a 37 °C water bath. The sorted or isolated CD4+, CD8+ and CD8+ TEMRA cells reached a purity of at least 90%.

RNA was extracted using the RNeasy kit, and about 0.45 to 1 ug of the RNA was reverse transcribed with random hexamers. The immunoSEQ multiplex PCR assay, covering 54 Vbeta and 13 Jbeta segments, was used to amplify TCR beta CDR3 regions. To correct PCR amplification bias, a synthetic template baseline was used for both primer optimization and computational correction. For the original study's pipeline: Reads were annotated to V, D and J genes per IMGT and analyzed with immunoSEQ Analyzer, keeping only productive sequences. Clonality was computed as one minus Shannon entropy normalized by log2 of the number of productive unique sequences. For each patient and control, public and private clones were evaluated within the 100 most prevalent clones. Clones were defined as Susac-specific when absent from the healthy and MS cohorts, from approximately 970 published viral clones and from other ImmuneACCESS disease sequences. The public sequencing data were trimmed at Q25 with fastp and processed into clonotypes with MiXCR by TCRdb, which kept only in-frame beta chains. Rows with one shared CDR3 protein collapse into an entry with the most common genes and DNA. TCRdb assigned the V and J calls; the authors' analysis was not used. The sample table shows about 430,000 distinct CDR3 sequences, and around 85% are seen once. The biggest ten clones account for about 0.12% of the sample.

This entry is derived from a study of CD8 T cells in Susac syndrome (dated by TCRdb to 2018 to 2020). Broadly, across the study: Whether CD8+ T cell activation and differentiation in Susac syndrome was antigen driven was tested using repertoire sequencing. The study compared CD8+ T cell repertoire clonality among around 11 healthy donors, roughly 14 Susac syndrome patients and roughly 15 multiple sclerosis patients. Results the study describes overall, beyond this receptor: The number of individuals in the TCR sequencing and HLA analysis was acknowledged as relatively small.

The receptor comes from a human donor with multiple sclerosis. Recombination linked TRBV30 to TRBJ1-5; tentative D gene TRBD1, with 5 bases matching. The sequencing input was CD8+ T cells from PBMCs. The DNA sequence follows: TGTGCCTGGAGTAGCGGTTCGGGGGAGGTGGAAAATCAGCCCCAGCATTTT. Its product reads: CAWSSGSGEVENQPQHF. Extended through the reference TRBV30 and TRBJ1-5 proteins, this CDR3 yields the full variable domain: SQTIHQWPATLVQPVGSPLSLECTVEGTSNPNLYWYRQAAGRGLQLLFYSVGIGQISSEVPQNLSASRPQDRQFILSSKKLLLSDSGFYLCAWSSGSGEVENQPQHFGDGTRLSIL.